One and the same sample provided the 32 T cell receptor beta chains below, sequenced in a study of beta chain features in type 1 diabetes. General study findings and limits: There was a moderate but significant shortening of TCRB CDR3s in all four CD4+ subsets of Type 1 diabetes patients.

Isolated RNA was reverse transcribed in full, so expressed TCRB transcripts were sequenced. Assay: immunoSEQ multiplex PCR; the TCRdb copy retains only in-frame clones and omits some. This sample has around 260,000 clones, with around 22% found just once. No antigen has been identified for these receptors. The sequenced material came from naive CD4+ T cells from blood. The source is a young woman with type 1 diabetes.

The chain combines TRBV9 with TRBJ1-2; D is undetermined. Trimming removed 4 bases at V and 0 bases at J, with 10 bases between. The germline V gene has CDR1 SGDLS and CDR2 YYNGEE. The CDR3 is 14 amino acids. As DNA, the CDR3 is TGTGCCAGCAGCCCCCAGGATACTAACTATGGCTACACCTTC. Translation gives CASSPQDTNYGYTF. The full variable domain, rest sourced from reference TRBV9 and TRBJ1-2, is DSGVTQTPKHLITATGQRVTLRCSPRSGDLSVYWYQQSLDQGLQFLIQYYNGEERAKGNILERFSAQQFPDLHSELNLSSLELGDSALYFCASSPQDTNYGYTFGSGTRLTVV.

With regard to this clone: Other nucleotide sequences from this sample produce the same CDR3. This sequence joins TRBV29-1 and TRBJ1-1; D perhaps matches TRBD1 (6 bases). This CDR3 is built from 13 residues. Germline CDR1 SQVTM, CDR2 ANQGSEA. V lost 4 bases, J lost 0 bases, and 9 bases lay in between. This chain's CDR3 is CSVAGTLNTEAFF. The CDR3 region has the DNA TGCAGCGTTGCGGGGACACTGAACACTGAAGCTTTCTTT.

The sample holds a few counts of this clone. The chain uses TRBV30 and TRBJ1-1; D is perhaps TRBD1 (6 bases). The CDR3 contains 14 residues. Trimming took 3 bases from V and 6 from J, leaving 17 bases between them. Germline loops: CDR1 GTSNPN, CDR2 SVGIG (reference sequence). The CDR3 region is CAWRSSPGTPEAFF. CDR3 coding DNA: TGTGCCTGGAGGTCATCTCCCGGGACACCTGAAGCTTTCTTT.

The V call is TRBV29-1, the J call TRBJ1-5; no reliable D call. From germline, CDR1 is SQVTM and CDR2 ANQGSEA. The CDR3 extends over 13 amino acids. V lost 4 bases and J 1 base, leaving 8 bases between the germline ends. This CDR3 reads CSVALSSNQPQHF. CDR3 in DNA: TGCAGCGTTGCCCTGTCGAGCAATCAGCCCCAGCATTTT.

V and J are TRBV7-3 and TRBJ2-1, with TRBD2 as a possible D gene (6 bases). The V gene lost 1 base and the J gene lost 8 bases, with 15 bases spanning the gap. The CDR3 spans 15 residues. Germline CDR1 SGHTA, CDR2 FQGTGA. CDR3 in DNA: TGTGCCAGCAGCTTAATCGGGAGCCTACAATATGAGCAGTTCTTC. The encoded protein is CASSLIGSLQYEQFF.

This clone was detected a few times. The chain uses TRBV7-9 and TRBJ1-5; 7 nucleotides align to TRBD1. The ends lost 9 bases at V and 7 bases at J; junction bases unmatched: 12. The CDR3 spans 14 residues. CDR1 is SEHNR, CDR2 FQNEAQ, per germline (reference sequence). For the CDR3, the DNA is TGTGCCAGTGAAACAGGGGATAGTGGGCAGCCCCAGCATTTT. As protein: CASETGDSGQPQHF.

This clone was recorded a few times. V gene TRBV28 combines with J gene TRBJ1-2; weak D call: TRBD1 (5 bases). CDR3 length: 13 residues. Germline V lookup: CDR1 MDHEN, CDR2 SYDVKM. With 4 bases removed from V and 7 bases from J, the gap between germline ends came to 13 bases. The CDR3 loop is CASSSAGTLGYTF. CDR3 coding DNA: TGTGCCAGCAGTTCCGCCGGGACTCTTGGCTACACCTTC.

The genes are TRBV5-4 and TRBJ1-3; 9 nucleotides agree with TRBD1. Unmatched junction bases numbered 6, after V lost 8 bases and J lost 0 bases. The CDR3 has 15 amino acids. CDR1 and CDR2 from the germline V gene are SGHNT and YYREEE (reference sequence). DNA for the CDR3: TGTGCCAGTAGCGGGACAGGGCTCTCTGGAAACACCATATATTTT. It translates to CASSGTGLSGNTIYF.

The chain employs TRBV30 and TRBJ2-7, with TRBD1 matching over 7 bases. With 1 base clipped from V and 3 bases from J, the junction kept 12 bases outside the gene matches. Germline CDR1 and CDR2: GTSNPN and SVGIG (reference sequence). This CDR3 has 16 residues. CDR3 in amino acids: CAWSGTGTVNYYEQYF. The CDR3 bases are TGTGCCTGGAGTGGAACCGGGACAGTGAATTACTACGAGCAGTACTTC.

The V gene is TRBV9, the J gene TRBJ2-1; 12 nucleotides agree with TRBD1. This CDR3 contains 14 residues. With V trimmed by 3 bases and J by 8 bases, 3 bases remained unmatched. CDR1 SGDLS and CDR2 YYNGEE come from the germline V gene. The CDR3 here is CASSAGQGAYEQFF. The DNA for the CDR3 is TGTGCCAGCAGCGCGGGACAGGGGGCATATGAGCAGTTCTTC.

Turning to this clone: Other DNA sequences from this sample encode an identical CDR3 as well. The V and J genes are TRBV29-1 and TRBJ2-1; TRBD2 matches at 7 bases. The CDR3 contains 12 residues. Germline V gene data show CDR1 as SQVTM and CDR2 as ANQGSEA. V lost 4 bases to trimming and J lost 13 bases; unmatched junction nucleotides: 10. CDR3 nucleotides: TGCAGCGTTGGGGGAGGGAAGGGTGAACAGTTCTTC. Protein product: CSVGGGKGEQFF.

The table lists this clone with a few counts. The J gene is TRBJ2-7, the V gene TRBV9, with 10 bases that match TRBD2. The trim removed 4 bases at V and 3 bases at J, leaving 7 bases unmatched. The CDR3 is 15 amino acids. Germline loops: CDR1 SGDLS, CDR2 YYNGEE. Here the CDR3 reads CASSPPASGSYEQYF. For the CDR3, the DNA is TGTGCCAGCAGCCCTCCCGCTAGCGGGAGCTACGAGCAGTACTTC.

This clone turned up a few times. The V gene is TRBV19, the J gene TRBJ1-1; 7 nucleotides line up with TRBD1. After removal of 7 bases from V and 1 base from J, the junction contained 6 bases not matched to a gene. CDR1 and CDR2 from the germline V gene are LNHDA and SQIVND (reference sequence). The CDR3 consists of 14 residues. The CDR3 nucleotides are TGTGCCAGTAACCCGACAGGGACGAACACTGAAGCTTTCTTT. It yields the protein CASNPTGTNTEAFF.

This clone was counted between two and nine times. The CDR3 DNA reads TGTGCCAGCAGTGCTAGGACCGGGACCTACGAGCAGTACTTC. Protein product: CASSARTGTYEQYF. V usage is TRBV2 and J usage is TRBJ2-7; D might be TRBD2 (5 bases). V was cut by 4 bases and J by 2 bases, with 12 bases left in between. Germline CDR1 reads SNHLY; CDR2 reads FYNNEI. The CDR3 contains 14 residues.

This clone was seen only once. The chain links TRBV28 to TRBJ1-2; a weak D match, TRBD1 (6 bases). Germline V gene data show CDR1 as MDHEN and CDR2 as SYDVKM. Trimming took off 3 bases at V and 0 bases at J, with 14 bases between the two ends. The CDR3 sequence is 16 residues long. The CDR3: CASSLVVDSPNYGYTF. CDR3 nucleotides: TGTGCCAGCAGTTTGGTCGTGGACAGCCCTAACTATGGCTACACCTTC.

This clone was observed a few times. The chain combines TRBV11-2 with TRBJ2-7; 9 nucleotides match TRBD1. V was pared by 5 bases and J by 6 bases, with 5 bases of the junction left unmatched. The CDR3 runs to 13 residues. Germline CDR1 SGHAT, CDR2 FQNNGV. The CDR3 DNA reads TGTGCCAGCAGCAGCGGGACAGGGAGCGAGCAGTACTTC. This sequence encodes CASSSGTGSEQYF.

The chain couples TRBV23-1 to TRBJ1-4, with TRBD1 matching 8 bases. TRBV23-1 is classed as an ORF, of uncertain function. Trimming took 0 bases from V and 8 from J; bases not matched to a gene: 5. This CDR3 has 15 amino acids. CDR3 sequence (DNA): TGCGCCAGCAGTCAATCGACAGGGGAGGGAGAAAAACTGTTTTTT. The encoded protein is CASSQSTGEGEKLFF.

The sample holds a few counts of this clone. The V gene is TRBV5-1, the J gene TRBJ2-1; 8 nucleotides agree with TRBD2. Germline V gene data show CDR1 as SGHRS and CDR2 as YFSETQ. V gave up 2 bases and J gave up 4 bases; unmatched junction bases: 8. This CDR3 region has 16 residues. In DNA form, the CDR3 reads TGCGCCAGCAGCTTCCTGTCGGGAGGGCAATACAATGAGCAGTTCTTC. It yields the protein CASSFLSGGQYNEQFF.

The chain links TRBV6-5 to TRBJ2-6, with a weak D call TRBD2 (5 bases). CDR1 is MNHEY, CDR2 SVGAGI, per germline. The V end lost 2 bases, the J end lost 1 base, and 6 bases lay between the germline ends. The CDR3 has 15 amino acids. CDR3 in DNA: TGTGCCAGCAGTTACCGCGGGTCTGGGGCCAACGTCCTGACTTTC. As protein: CASSYRGSGANVLTF.

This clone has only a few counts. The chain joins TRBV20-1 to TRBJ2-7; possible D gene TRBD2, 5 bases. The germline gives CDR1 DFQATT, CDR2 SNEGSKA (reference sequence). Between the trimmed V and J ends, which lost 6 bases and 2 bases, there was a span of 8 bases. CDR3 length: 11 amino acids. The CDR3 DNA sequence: TGCAGTGCGGAGGAAACCTACGAGCAGTACTTC. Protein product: CSAEETYEQYF.

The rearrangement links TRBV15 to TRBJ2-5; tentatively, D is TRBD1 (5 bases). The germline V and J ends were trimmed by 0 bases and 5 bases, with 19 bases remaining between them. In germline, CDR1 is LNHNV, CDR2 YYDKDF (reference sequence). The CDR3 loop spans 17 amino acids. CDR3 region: CATSRDWRSRGRETQYF. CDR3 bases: TGTGCCACCAGCAGAGATTGGCGGTCAAGGGGTCGGGAGACCCAGTACTTC.

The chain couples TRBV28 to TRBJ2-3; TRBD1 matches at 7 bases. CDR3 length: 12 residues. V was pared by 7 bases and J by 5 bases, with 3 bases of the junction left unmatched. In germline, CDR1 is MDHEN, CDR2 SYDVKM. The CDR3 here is CASKQGRDTQYF. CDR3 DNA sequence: TGTGCCAGCAAACAGGGGAGAGATACGCAGTATTTT.

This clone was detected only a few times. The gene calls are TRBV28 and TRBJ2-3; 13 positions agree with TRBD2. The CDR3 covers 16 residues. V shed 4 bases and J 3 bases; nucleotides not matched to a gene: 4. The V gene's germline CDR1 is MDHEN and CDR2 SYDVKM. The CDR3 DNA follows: TGTGCCAGCAGTTCCGGGACTAGCGGGATAACAGATACGCAGTATTTT. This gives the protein CASSSGTSGITDTQYF.

The CDR3 coding sequence is TGTGCCAGCAGCGACAGGGCTGATCAGCCCCAGCATTTT. Translating gives CASSDRADQPQHF. The genes are TRBV7-9 and TRBJ1-5; 7 bases are shared with TRBD1. The CDR3 is 13 amino acids. Germline CDR1 SEHNR, CDR2 FQNEAQ (reference sequence). With 5 bases clipped from V and 5 bases from J, the junction kept 3 bases outside the gene matches. The variable domain in full, completed from reference TRBV7-9 and TRBJ1-5, reads DTGVSQNPRHKITKRGQNVTFRCDPISEHNRLYWYRQTLGQGPEFLTYFQNEAQLEKSRLLSDRFSAERPKGSFSTLEIQRTEQGDSAMYLCASSDRADQPQHFGDGTRLSIL.

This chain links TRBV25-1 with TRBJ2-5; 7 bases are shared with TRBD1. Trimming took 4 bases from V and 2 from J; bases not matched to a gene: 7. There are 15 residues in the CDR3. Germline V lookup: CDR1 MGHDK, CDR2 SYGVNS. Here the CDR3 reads CASSATDRVQETQYF. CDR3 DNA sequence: TGTGCCAGCAGTGCCACAGACAGGGTTCAAGAGACCCAGTACTTC.

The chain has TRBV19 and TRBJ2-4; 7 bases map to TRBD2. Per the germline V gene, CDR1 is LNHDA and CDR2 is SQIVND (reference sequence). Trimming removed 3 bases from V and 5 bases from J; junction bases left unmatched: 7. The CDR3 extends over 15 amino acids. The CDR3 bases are TGTGCCAGTAGTATCTTTCGGCTAGCGGAAAACATTCAGTACTTC. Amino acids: CASSIFRLAENIQYF. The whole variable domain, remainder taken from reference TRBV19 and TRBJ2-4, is DGGITQSPKYLFRKEGQNVTLSCEQNLNHDAMYWYRQDPGQGLRLIYYSQIVNDFQKGDIAEGYSVSREKKESFPLTVTSAQKNPTAFYLCASSIFRLAENIQYFGAGTRLSVL.

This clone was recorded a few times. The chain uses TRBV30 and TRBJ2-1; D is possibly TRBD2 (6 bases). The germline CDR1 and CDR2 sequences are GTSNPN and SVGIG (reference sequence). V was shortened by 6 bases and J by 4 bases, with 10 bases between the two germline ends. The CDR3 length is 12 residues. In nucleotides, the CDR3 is TGTGCCTGTAATAGCGGTTACAATGAGCAGTTCTTC. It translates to CACNSGYNEQFF.

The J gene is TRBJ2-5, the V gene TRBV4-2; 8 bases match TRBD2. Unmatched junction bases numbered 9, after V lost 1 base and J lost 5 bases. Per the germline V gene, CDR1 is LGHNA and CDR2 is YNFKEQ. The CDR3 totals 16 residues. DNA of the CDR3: TGTGCCAGCAGCCAAGCCCCAGCGGGAGCGGGGGAGACCCAGTACTTC. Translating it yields CASSQAPAGAGETQYF.

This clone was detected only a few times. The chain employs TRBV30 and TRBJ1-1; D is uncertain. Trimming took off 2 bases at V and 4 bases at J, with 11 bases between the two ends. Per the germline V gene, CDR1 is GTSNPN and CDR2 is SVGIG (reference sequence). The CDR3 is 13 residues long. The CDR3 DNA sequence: TGTGCCTGGAGTTATGGAGGAATCACTGAAGCTTTCTTT. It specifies CAWSYGGITEAFF.

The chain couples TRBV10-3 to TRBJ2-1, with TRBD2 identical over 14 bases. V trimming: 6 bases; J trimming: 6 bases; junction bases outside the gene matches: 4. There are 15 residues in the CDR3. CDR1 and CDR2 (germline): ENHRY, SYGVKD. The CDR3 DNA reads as TGTGCCATCAGGGGGACTAGCGGGAGAGGCAATGAGCAGTTCTTC. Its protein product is CAIRGTSGRGNEQFF.

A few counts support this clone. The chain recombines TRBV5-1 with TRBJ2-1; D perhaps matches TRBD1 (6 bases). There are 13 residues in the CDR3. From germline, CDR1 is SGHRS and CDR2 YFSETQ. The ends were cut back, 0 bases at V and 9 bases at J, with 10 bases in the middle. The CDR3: CASSLEGVTEQFF. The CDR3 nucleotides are TGCGCCAGCAGCTTGGAGGGGGTAACTGAGCAGTTCTTC.

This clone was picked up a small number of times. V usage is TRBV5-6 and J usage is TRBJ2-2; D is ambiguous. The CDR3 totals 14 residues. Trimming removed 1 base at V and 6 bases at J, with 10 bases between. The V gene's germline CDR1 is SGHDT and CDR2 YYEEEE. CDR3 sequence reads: CASSLSGASGELFF. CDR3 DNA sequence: TGTGCCAGCAGCTTGAGTGGAGCCTCCGGGGAGCTGTTTTTT.